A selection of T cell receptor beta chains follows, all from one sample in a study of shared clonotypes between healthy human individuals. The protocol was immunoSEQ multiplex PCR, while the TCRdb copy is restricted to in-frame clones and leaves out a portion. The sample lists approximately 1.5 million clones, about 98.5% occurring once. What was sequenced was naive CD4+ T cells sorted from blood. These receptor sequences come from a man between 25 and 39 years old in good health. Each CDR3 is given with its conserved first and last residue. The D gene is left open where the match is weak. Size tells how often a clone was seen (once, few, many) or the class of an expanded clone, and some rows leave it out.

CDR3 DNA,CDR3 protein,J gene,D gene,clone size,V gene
TGTGCCAGCAGACAGAAAGGTCACGAGCAGTACTTC,CASRQKGHEQYF,TRBJ2-7,-,-,TRBV2
TGTGCCAGCAGCTTAAGCCAGGCCGGAAGATCACAGCCCCAGCATTTT,CASSLSQAGRSQPQHF,TRBJ1-5,-,-,TRBV7-9
TGTGCCAGCAGCTTAGACCTCTTTCAGCCCCAGCATTTT,CASSLDLFQPQHF,TRBJ1-5,-,-,TRBV7-2
TGCAGCGTTGTAACCGGGGGCTACGAGCAGTACTTC,CSVVTGGYEQYF,TRBJ2-7,-,-,TRBV29-1
TGCAGCACACTAAGCTCTGGAAACACCATATATTTT,CSTLSSGNTIYF,TRBJ1-3,-,-,TRBV29-1
TGTGCCAGCAGCGTCACACCGGGGGCAAGCTCCTACAATGAGCAGTTCTTC,CASSVTPGASSYNEQFF,TRBJ2-1,-,-,TRBV9
TGTGCCAGCAGTCGGACAGGGGGCTTTTACGAGCAGTACTTC,CASSRTGGFYEQYF,TRBJ2-7,TRBD1,-,TRBV27
TGCGCCAGCAGCCAAGAACCGATAGCGGGTAGCGGGAGTCGGACAGATACGCAGTATTTT,CASSQEPIAGSGSRTDTQYF,TRBJ2-3,TRBD2,-,TRBV4-1
TGTGCCAGCAGTACAGCGGGAGGGCTCCCCTACGAGCAGTACTTC,CASSTAGGLPYEQYF,TRBJ2-7,TRBD2,-,TRBV28
TGTGCCAGCAGCTACGGGACAGGGAACGAGCAGTACTTC,CASSYGTGNEQYF,TRBJ2-7,TRBD1,-,TRBV11-3
TGTGCCAGCAGTTCGGCCCACGAGCAGTACTTC,CASSSAHEQYF,TRBJ2-7,-,-,TRBV6-6
TGTGCCAGTACCCCGGGGGGGTTCATCTATGGCTACACCTTC,CASTPGGFIYGYTF,TRBJ1-2,-,-,TRBV19
TGTGCCAGCAGCTTGGAGGGCTCGAGCTCCTACGAGCAGTACTTC,CASSLEGSSSYEQYF,TRBJ2-7,-,-,TRBV5-5
TGTGCCAGCAGCTTAGCTGACAGTCGGCAGTTCTTC,CASSLADSRQFF,TRBJ2-1,-,once,TRBV11-2
TGTGCCAGTAGTAGGCTAGCGGGCGACAATGAGCAGTTCTTC,CASSRLAGDNEQFF,TRBJ2-1,TRBD2,-,TRBV19
TGTGCCAGCAGCTCCGTTGCGGGATGGACTCTGGGGGCCAACGTCCTGACTTTC,CASSSVAGWTLGANVLTF,TRBJ2-6,-,-,TRBV7-2
TGTGCCTGGACCTTCGCGGGACAATTCTACGAGCAGTACTTC,CAWTFAGQFYEQYF,TRBJ2-7,-,-,TRBV30
TGTGCCAGCAGCCAAGAGGGGGGTACGCAGTATTTT,CASSQEGGTQYF,TRBJ2-3,-,few,TRBV14
TGTGCCAGCACGACCGACAGGCTAGCGGTTAACCAAGAGACCCAGTACTTC,CASTTDRLAVNQETQYF,TRBJ2-5,-,-,TRBV7-9
TGTGCCAGCAGCGGCACACCCAGGGGTCCTGGGGAGCAGTACTTC,CASSGTPRGPGEQYF,TRBJ2-7,-,-,TRBV28
TGCGCCAGCAGCCAAGGGGGGGACAGGGGGACTCTCTACAATGAGCAGTTCTTC,CASSQGGDRGTLYNEQFF,TRBJ2-1,TRBD1,-,TRBV4-1
TGCGCCACTACTGACAGCGAAGAGACCCAGTACTTC,CATTDSEETQYF,TRBJ2-5,-,-,TRBV5-1
TGTGCCAGCTCACCGGGGATAGCGTCCCACGAGCAGTACTTC,CASSPGIASHEQYF,TRBJ2-7,-,-,TRBV18
TGCGCCAGCAGCAGGGACAGTCCCTACGAGCAGTACTTC,CASSRDSPYEQYF,TRBJ2-7,TRBD1,-,TRBV5-1
TGTGCCAGCAGTTTTTTAGGGAGTGGCTACACCTTC,CASSFLGSGYTF,TRBJ1-2,-,once,TRBV28
TGTGCCAGCAGCACCGGGACTTCGTACCAAGAGACCCAGTACTTC,CASSTGTSYQETQYF,TRBJ2-5,-,-,TRBV5-6
TGTGCCAGCAGCCAAGAGGGGAGCGGAGAGACCCAGTACTTC,CASSQEGSGETQYF,TRBJ2-5,-,once,TRBV4-2
TGTGCCAGCAGCGCAAAGGTGGACAGACGCGAGACCCAGTACTTC,CASSAKVDRRETQYF,TRBJ2-5,-,-,TRBV9
TGTGCCAGCAGTACTAGCGCGGGGCCCACCGGGGAGCTGTTTTTT,CASSTSAGPTGELFF,TRBJ2-2,TRBD2,-,TRBV28
TGTGCCAGCTCACCAAGCGAAGGGACTGCATCGGGCTATGGCTACACCTTC,CASSPSEGTASGYGYTF,TRBJ1-2,-,-,TRBV18
TGCGCCAGCAGCCTTGATACTAGCGGGAGCCAAGAGACCCAGTACTTC,CASSLDTSGSQETQYF,TRBJ2-5,TRBD2,-,TRBV5-1
TGTGCCAGCAGCCAATTTACCTGGGGCTCCTACAATGAGCAGTTCTTC,CASSQFTWGSYNEQFF,TRBJ2-1,-,-,TRBV14
TGTGCCAGCAGCTTCAATGGGGCAGATACGCAGTATTTT,CASSFNGADTQYF,TRBJ2-3,-,-,TRBV5-5
TGTGCCAGCAGCGTATTCCGCAGACAGGTCTCCGACAATGAGCAGTTCTTC,CASSVFRRQVSDNEQFF,TRBJ2-1,-,few,TRBV9
TGTGCCAGTAGTACAGCTACGCCACAGGGGGCGAGGGGCTACACCTTC,CASSTATPQGARGYTF,TRBJ1-2,TRBD1,-,TRBV19
TGTGCCAGCAGTTTATCGGGGGGAGGGAGCAATCAGCCCCAGCATTTT,CASSLSGGGSNQPQHF,TRBJ1-5,-,-,TRBV28
TGTGCCAGCAGTGAATATATAACAGATACGCAGTATTTT,CASSEYITDTQYF,TRBJ2-3,-,-,TRBV25-1
TGTGCCAGCAGCCGATCGGACTTTGGCGCCTACCAAGAGACCCAGTACTTC,CASSRSDFGAYQETQYF,TRBJ2-5,-,-,TRBV9
TGTGCCAGCAGCGTAGGGGGACAGGCGAATCAAAAACTGTTTTTT,CASSVGGQANQKLFF,TRBJ1-4,TRBD1,-,TRBV9
TGTGCCAGCAGCTTTTCGGACGGTAGGGGAGAGACCCAGTACTTC,CASSFSDGRGETQYF,TRBJ2-5,-,-,TRBV7-6
TGCGCCAGCTGCGGGGACGGGGAGACCCAGTACTTC,CASCGDGETQYF,TRBJ2-5,-,-,TRBV5-1
TGTGCCAGCTCACCTCGACAGGGGGGCGGCTCTAACGAGCAGTACTTC,CASSPRQGGGSNEQYF,TRBJ2-7,TRBD1,-,TRBV18
TGTGCCAGCAGTCCTGACAGGGGTTCCTACGAGCAGTACTTC,CASSPDRGSYEQYF,TRBJ2-7,TRBD1,-,TRBV2
TGTGCCAGCAGCTCCCGTTTAGCGGGAGGGCTTGGTGAGCAGTTCTTC,CASSSRLAGGLGEQFF,TRBJ2-1,TRBD2,-,TRBV7-9
TGCGCCAGCAGCTTGGTAGCAGGGGAGTACGAGCAGTACTTC,CASSLVAGEYEQYF,TRBJ2-7,-,-,TRBV5-1
TGTGCCAGTAGTACAGGGGGCTATGGCTACACCTTC,CASSTGGYGYTF,TRBJ1-2,TRBD1,-,TRBV28
TGTGCCAGTAGTATAACTAACAGGCGCTCCTACGAGCAGTACTTC,CASSITNRRSYEQYF,TRBJ2-7,-,-,TRBV19
TGCGCCAGCAGCCTAAGACAGGGACCCACTGAAGCTTTCTTT,CASSLRQGPTEAFF,TRBJ1-1,TRBD1,-,TRBV5-1
TGCGCCAGCAGTCAACCTCCCAGTGAGTGGATCTACGGGGAGCTGTTTTTT,CASSQPPSEWIYGELFF,TRBJ2-2,-,-,TRBV23-1
TGTGCCAGCAGTGAATCGTCGACCCCCTATGGCTACACCTTC,CASSESSTPYGYTF,TRBJ1-2,-,-,TRBV25-1
TGTGCCAGCAGTCCCCCCGGACCCCGAAATACCCAGTACTTC,CASSPPGPRNTQYF,TRBJ2-5,-,-,TRBV28
TGTGCCAGCAGTGAGGGGATTCGCGACCAAGAGACCCAGTACTTC,CASSEGIRDQETQYF,TRBJ2-5,-,-,TRBV6-1
TGTGCCAGCGCCCGGGGCTCTGCTAATGAAAAACTGTTTTTT,CASARGSANEKLFF,TRBJ1-4,-,-,TRBV6-1